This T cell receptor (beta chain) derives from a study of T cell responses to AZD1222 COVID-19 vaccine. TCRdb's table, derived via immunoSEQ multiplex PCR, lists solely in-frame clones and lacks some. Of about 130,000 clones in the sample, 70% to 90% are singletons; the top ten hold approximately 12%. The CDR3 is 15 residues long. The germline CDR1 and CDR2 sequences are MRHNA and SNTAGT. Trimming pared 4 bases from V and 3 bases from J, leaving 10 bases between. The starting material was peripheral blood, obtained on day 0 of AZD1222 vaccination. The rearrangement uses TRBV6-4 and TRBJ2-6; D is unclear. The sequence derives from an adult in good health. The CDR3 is CASSAGPDGANVLTF. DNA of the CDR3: TGTGCCAGCAGTGCCGGACCAGATGGGGCCAACGTCCTGACTTTC.